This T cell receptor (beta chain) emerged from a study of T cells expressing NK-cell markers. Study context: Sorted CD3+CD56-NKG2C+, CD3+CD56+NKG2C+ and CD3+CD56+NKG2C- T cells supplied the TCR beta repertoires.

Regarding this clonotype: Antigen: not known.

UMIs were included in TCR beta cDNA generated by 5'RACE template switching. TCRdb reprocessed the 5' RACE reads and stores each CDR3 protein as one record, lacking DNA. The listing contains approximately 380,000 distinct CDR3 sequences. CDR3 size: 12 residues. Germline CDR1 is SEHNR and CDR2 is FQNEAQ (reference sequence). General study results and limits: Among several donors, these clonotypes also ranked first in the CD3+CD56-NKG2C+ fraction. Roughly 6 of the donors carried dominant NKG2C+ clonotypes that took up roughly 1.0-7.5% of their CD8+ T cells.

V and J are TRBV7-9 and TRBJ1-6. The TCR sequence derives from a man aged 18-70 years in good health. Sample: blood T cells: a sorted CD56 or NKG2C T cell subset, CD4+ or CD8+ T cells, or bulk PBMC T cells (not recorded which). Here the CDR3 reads CASSLGRGRLHF. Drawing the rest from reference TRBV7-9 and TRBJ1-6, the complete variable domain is DTGVSQNPRHKITKRGQNVTFRCDPISEHNRLYWYRQTLGQGPEFLTYFQNEAQLEKSRLLSDRFSAERPKGSFSTLEIQRTEQGDSAMYLCASSLGRGRLHFGNGTRLTVT.